These T cell receptor beta chains were read from a single sample in a study of CD8 T cells in Susac syndrome. TCRdb reanalysed the immunoSEQ multiplex PCR reads using MiXCR and keeps one entry per CDR3 protein. This sample carries about 180,000 distinct CDR3 sequences, around 94% of them seen once, and the ten largest clones take roughly 0.12%. Specimen: CD4+ T cells from PBMCs. The receptors derive from a human donor with Susac syndrome. Both conserved end residues are part of each CDR3. Fields, in order: D gene, CDR3 length, J gene, clone size, V gene, CDR3 DNA, CDR3 protein. The D gene is left open where the match is weak. Size is omitted from some rows. Given values are once, few, many or a class for expanded clones.

d_call: NA
cdr3_length: 15
j_call: TRBJ2-5
clone_size: NA
v_call: TRBV5-1
cdr3_nt: TGCGCCAGCAGCCCCGATGGACGGGGAGAAGAGACCCAGTACTTC
cdr3_aa: CASSPDGRGEETQYF

d_call: TRBD1
cdr3_length: 16
j_call: TRBJ1-5
clone_size: NA
v_call: TRBV3-1
cdr3_nt: TGTGCCAGCAGCCAAGATCTCAAGGGGGCCGGACAGCCCCAGCATTTT
cdr3_aa: CASSQDLKGAGQPQHF

d_call: NA
cdr3_length: 15
j_call: TRBJ2-5
clone_size: once
v_call: TRBV5-1
cdr3_nt: TGCGCCAGCAGCTCGACCCCTCGGGCGGGCTTGACCCAGTACTTC
cdr3_aa: CASSSTPRAGLTQYF

d_call: TRBD1
cdr3_length: 14
j_call: TRBJ2-3
clone_size: once
v_call: TRBV29-1
cdr3_nt: TGCAGCGTGGCCCGGGACAGGGGTTCAGATACGCAGTATTTT
cdr3_aa: CSVARDRGSDTQYF

d_call: NA
cdr3_length: 13
j_call: TRBJ2-7
clone_size: NA
v_call: TRBV29-1
cdr3_nt: TGCAGCGTTGTAGGCAGGGGCGCCTACGAGCAGTACTTC
cdr3_aa: CSVVGRGAYEQYF

d_call: NA
cdr3_length: 13
j_call: TRBJ2-7
clone_size: NA
v_call: TRBV2
cdr3_nt: TGTGCCAGCATGGGGCAGGGCCCCTACGAGCAGTACTTC
cdr3_aa: CASMGQGPYEQYF

d_call: NA
cdr3_length: 14
j_call: TRBJ1-1
clone_size: NA
v_call: TRBV29-1
cdr3_nt: TGCAGCGTTGCATGGGACGTCGGTGGCACTGAAGCTTTCTTT
cdr3_aa: CSVAWDVGGTEAFF

d_call: NA
cdr3_length: 15
j_call: TRBJ2-7
clone_size: NA
v_call: TRBV20-1
cdr3_nt: TGCAGTGCTAGACCAATAGGTAGTCCCACCTACGAGCAGTACTTC
cdr3_aa: CSARPIGSPTYEQYF

d_call: NA
cdr3_length: 14
j_call: TRBJ1-2
clone_size: NA
v_call: TRBV20-1
cdr3_nt: TGCAGTGCTATTCGGGACAACCAGCTCTATGGCTACACCTTC
cdr3_aa: CSAIRDNQLYGYTF

d_call: TRBD2
cdr3_length: 15
j_call: TRBJ2-5
clone_size: NA
v_call: TRBV12-3/TRBV12-4
cdr3_nt: TGTGCCAGCAGTTCTAGCGGGGGCGGCGGAGAGACCCAGTACTTC
cdr3_aa: CASSSSGGGGETQYF

d_call: NA
cdr3_length: 13
j_call: TRBJ2-5
clone_size: NA
v_call: TRBV5-4
cdr3_nt: TGTGCCAGCAGCTTCTCTAGTGATGAGACCCAGTACTTC
cdr3_aa: CASSFSSDETQYF

d_call: TRBD1
cdr3_length: 14
j_call: TRBJ1-5
clone_size: NA
v_call: TRBV7-9
cdr3_nt: TGTGCCAGCAGCACACAGACAGGGAGTCAGCCCCAGCATTTT
cdr3_aa: CASSTQTGSQPQHF

d_call: TRBD1
cdr3_length: 15
j_call: TRBJ2-5
clone_size: NA
v_call: TRBV20-1
cdr3_nt: TGCAGCTCAGTGACGGGTACAGGGGGCGTGGAGACCCAGTACTTC
cdr3_aa: CSSVTGTGGVETQYF

d_call: NA
cdr3_length: 16
j_call: TRBJ1-1
clone_size: NA
v_call: TRBV3-1
cdr3_nt: TGTGCCAGCAGCCAAATCTCCGGGACACCAAACACTGAAGCTTTCTTT
cdr3_aa: CASSQISGTPNTEAFF

d_call: NA
cdr3_length: 14
j_call: TRBJ2-7
clone_size: NA
v_call: TRBV12-3/TRBV12-4
cdr3_nt: TGTGCCAGCAGCCTCAGGGAGAGCTCCTACGAGCAGTACTTC
cdr3_aa: CASSLRESSYEQYF

d_call: TRBD2
cdr3_length: 15
j_call: TRBJ2-1
clone_size: once
v_call: TRBV25-1
cdr3_nt: TGTGCCAGCAGTGTTGGCGGGGGAGACAACAATGAGCAGTTCTTC
cdr3_aa: CASSVGGGDNNEQFF

d_call: NA
cdr3_length: 14
j_call: TRBJ1-2
clone_size: NA
v_call: TRBV6-2/TRBV6-3
cdr3_nt: TGTGCCAGCAGTTACTCTGCAGGGAGATATGGCTACACCTTC
cdr3_aa: CASSYSAGRYGYTF

d_call: NA
cdr3_length: 12
j_call: TRBJ1-2
clone_size: NA
v_call: TRBV29-1
cdr3_nt: TGCAGCGTGGCGAGGGTTGGGGACGGCTACACCTTC
cdr3_aa: CSVARVGDGYTF

d_call: NA
cdr3_length: 17
j_call: TRBJ2-3
clone_size: NA
v_call: TRBV7-2
cdr3_nt: TGTGCCAGCAGCTTAGAGAGGCTAGCGTTCGACCCAGATACGCAGTATTTT
cdr3_aa: CASSLERLAFDPDTQYF

d_call: NA
cdr3_length: 15
j_call: TRBJ2-2
clone_size: NA
v_call: TRBV5-4
cdr3_nt: TGTGCCAGCAGCTTGGGGGGCTCGAACACCGGGGAGCTGTTTTTT
cdr3_aa: CASSLGGSNTGELFF

d_call: TRBD2
cdr3_length: 16
j_call: TRBJ2-3
clone_size: NA
v_call: TRBV12-5
cdr3_nt: TGTGCTAGTGGTCCCCTGAGCGGGGACGGCACAGATACGCAGTATTTT
cdr3_aa: CASGPLSGDGTDTQYF

d_call: NA
cdr3_length: 15
j_call: TRBJ1-1
clone_size: NA
v_call: TRBV12-5
cdr3_nt: TGTGCTAGTGGTTTGGCCATAACGATGAACACTGAAGCTTTCTTT
cdr3_aa: CASGLAITMNTEAFF

d_call: NA
cdr3_length: 13
j_call: TRBJ2-7
clone_size: NA
v_call: TRBV6-2/TRBV6-3
cdr3_nt: TGTGCCACCGCCGAGGCAGCCTCCTACGAGCAGTACTTC
cdr3_aa: CATAEAASYEQYF

d_call: NA
cdr3_length: 14
j_call: TRBJ1-6
clone_size: NA
v_call: TRBV5-4
cdr3_nt: TGTGCCAGCAGCTTGCGCCCGGATAATTCACCCCTCCACTTT
cdr3_aa: CASSLRPDNSPLHF

d_call: TRBD1
cdr3_length: 15
j_call: TRBJ2-5
clone_size: NA
v_call: TRBV2
cdr3_nt: TGTGCCAGCAGCGATCCGGGACAGACTCAAGAGACCCAGTACTTC
cdr3_aa: CASSDPGQTQETQYF

d_call: NA
cdr3_length: 14
j_call: TRBJ2-7
clone_size: NA
v_call: TRBV20-1
cdr3_nt: TGCAGTGCTACCGGGGACATACTAACCTACGAGCAGTACTTC
cdr3_aa: CSATGDILTYEQYF

d_call: NA
cdr3_length: 11
j_call: TRBJ2-7
clone_size: NA
v_call: TRBV7-9
cdr3_nt: TGTGCCAGCAGCCAAGCCTACGAGCAGTACTTC
cdr3_aa: CASSQAYEQYF

d_call: TRBD1
cdr3_length: 14
j_call: TRBJ1-2
clone_size: NA
v_call: TRBV7-2
cdr3_nt: TGTGCCAGCAGCTTAGATGGGACAGTAGGAGGCTACACCTTC
cdr3_aa: CASSLDGTVGGYTF

d_call: TRBD1
cdr3_length: 12
j_call: TRBJ2-2
clone_size: NA
v_call: TRBV12-5
cdr3_nt: TGTGCTAGTGGTTCAGGGGGCAGTGAGCTGTTTTTT
cdr3_aa: CASGSGGSELFF

d_call: TRBD1
cdr3_length: 13
j_call: TRBJ1-5
clone_size: NA
v_call: TRBV7-3
cdr3_nt: TGTGCCAGCAGCTTGGACAGGGAACAGCCCCAGCATTTT
cdr3_aa: CASSLDREQPQHF

d_call: NA
cdr3_length: 13
j_call: TRBJ2-3
clone_size: NA
v_call: TRBV6-2/TRBV6-3
cdr3_nt: TGTGCCAGCAGTTACTACAGGGAAGATACGCAGTATTTT
cdr3_aa: CASSYYREDTQYF

d_call: NA
cdr3_length: 15
j_call: TRBJ2-5
clone_size: NA
v_call: TRBV9
cdr3_nt: TGTGCCAGCAGCGTAGCAACTAGAGGCCAAGAGACCCAGTACTTC
cdr3_aa: CASSVATRGQETQYF

d_call: NA
cdr3_length: 12
j_call: TRBJ1-1
clone_size: NA
v_call: TRBV7-8
cdr3_nt: TGTGCCAGCAGCACTAATACAGGGCCAGCTTTCTTT
cdr3_aa: CASSTNTGPAFF

d_call: NA
cdr3_length: 16
j_call: TRBJ2-1
clone_size: NA
v_call: TRBV7-9
cdr3_nt: TGTGCCAGCAGCTCACCCCCCGGGGGACGGGGGAGTGAGCAGTTCTTC
cdr3_aa: CASSSPPGGRGSEQFF

d_call: TRBD2
cdr3_length: 14
j_call: TRBJ2-1
clone_size: NA
v_call: TRBV20-1
cdr3_nt: TGCAGTGCTAGAGATGGGACTAGCGTCAATGAGCAGTTCTTC
cdr3_aa: CSARDGTSVNEQFF

d_call: TRBD1
cdr3_length: 16
j_call: TRBJ2-7
clone_size: NA
v_call: TRBV6-5
cdr3_nt: TGTGCCAGCAGTTACCAACCACCGGGACAGTTGGTCGAGCAGTACTTC
cdr3_aa: CASSYQPPGQLVEQYF

d_call: NA
cdr3_length: 14
j_call: TRBJ2-5
clone_size: NA
v_call: TRBV20-1
cdr3_nt: TGCAGTGCTACCCCTGAGGGGGGCCGGGAGACCCAGTACTTC
cdr3_aa: CSATPEGGRETQYF

d_call: NA
cdr3_length: 14
j_call: TRBJ2-1
clone_size: NA
v_call: TRBV7-8
cdr3_nt: TGTGCCAGCAGCTCGGACTCATCCTACAATGAGCAGTTCTTC
cdr3_aa: CASSSDSSYNEQFF

d_call: NA
cdr3_length: 14
j_call: TRBJ2-5
clone_size: NA
v_call: TRBV7-8
cdr3_nt: TGTGCCAGCAGCTTGAGAGACAGTTTGATGCCCCAGTACTTC
cdr3_aa: CASSLRDSLMPQYF

d_call: NA
cdr3_length: 17
j_call: TRBJ2-7
clone_size: NA
v_call: TRBV6-2/TRBV6-3
cdr3_nt: TGTGCCAGCAGCCCCTCTGGAAGGGGAACAGGAACCTACGAGCAGTACTTC
cdr3_aa: CASSPSGRGTGTYEQYF

d_call: NA
cdr3_length: 15
j_call: TRBJ2-7
clone_size: NA
v_call: TRBV11-2
cdr3_nt: TGTGCCAGCAGCTTAGGTACAGGGAAGCTCTACGAGCAGTACTTC
cdr3_aa: CASSLGTGKLYEQYF

d_call: NA
cdr3_length: 15
j_call: TRBJ1-1
clone_size: NA
v_call: TRBV5-4
cdr3_nt: TGTGCCAGCAGCTTGTCGTCAGGGTCGAACACTGAAGCTTTCTTT
cdr3_aa: CASSLSSGSNTEAFF

d_call: NA
cdr3_length: 13
j_call: TRBJ1-2
clone_size: NA
v_call: TRBV20-1
cdr3_nt: TGCAGTGCTCTTCGACAGCCCTGGGATGGCTACACCTTC
cdr3_aa: CSALRQPWDGYTF

d_call: NA
cdr3_length: 12
j_call: TRBJ2-4
clone_size: NA
v_call: TRBV6-1
cdr3_nt: TGTGCCAGCAGTGAAGGGGGCAGCATTCAGTACTTC
cdr3_aa: CASSEGGSIQYF

d_call: NA
cdr3_length: 12
j_call: TRBJ1-2
clone_size: NA
v_call: TRBV3-1
cdr3_nt: TGTGCCAGCAGCCCTGGGAACTTTGGCTACACCTTC
cdr3_aa: CASSPGNFGYTF

d_call: NA
cdr3_length: 14
j_call: TRBJ2-7
clone_size: once
v_call: TRBV20-1
cdr3_nt: TGCAGTGCTACCCGGCAGGGAGGTTACCACGAGCAGTACTTC
cdr3_aa: CSATRQGGYHEQYF

d_call: NA
cdr3_length: 16
j_call: TRBJ1-6
clone_size: NA
v_call: TRBV5-4
cdr3_nt: TGTGCCAGCAGCCCGGGGTCAGACACCTATAATTCACCCCTCCACTTT
cdr3_aa: CASSPGSDTYNSPLHF

d_call: NA
cdr3_length: 14
j_call: TRBJ2-5
clone_size: NA
v_call: TRBV5-1
cdr3_nt: TGCGCCAGCAGCTTTAGGGGGGGTCAAGAGACCCAGTACTTC
cdr3_aa: CASSFRGGQETQYF

d_call: NA
cdr3_length: 15
j_call: TRBJ2-4
clone_size: NA
v_call: TRBV12-3/TRBV12-4
cdr3_nt: TGTGCCAGCAGCCGCTACCGGGACACTAAAAACATTCAGTACTTC
cdr3_aa: CASSRYRDTKNIQYF

d_call: NA
cdr3_length: 14
j_call: TRBJ2-3
clone_size: few
v_call: TRBV24-1
cdr3_nt: TGTGCCACCAGTGACCGCGGGAGCACAGATACGCAGTATTTT
cdr3_aa: CATSDRGSTDTQYF

d_call: TRBD1
cdr3_length: 17
j_call: TRBJ2-4
clone_size: NA
v_call: TRBV3-1
cdr3_nt: TGTGCCAGCAGCGTTGAGGGGACAGGTTTAGCCAAAAACATTCAGTACTTC
cdr3_aa: CASSVEGTGLAKNIQYF

d_call: TRBD1
cdr3_length: 17
j_call: TRBJ1-6
clone_size: NA
v_call: TRBV4-3
cdr3_nt: TGCGCCAGCAGCCAGGGACAGGGGGCCGGGGTAGGGTCACCCCTCCACTTT
cdr3_aa: CASSQGQGAGVGSPLHF

d_call: NA
cdr3_length: 16
j_call: TRBJ1-5
clone_size: NA
v_call: TRBV7-9
cdr3_nt: TGTGCCAGCAGCTTAGAGGTAGGGACGAGCAATCAGCCCCAGCATTTT
cdr3_aa: CASSLEVGTSNQPQHF

d_call: NA
cdr3_length: 13
j_call: TRBJ2-2
clone_size: NA
v_call: TRBV30
cdr3_nt: TGTGCCTGGAGTGTTAGCGGACAGGGGGAGCTGTTTTTT
cdr3_aa: CAWSVSGQGELFF

d_call: NA
cdr3_length: 12
j_call: TRBJ2-7
clone_size: NA
v_call: TRBV6-1
cdr3_nt: TGTGCCAGCCGTGAAGGGGGCTACGAGCAGTACTTC
cdr3_aa: CASREGGYEQYF